Listed here are 5 T cell receptor beta chains from one sample, sequenced in a study of blood T cells in healthy people across ages (dated by TCRdb to about 2015). The library was prepared using 5' RACE. A second PCR of roughly 7 to 11 cycles was performed with a sample-barcoded 5' primer and a J-beta primer mix. TCRdb itself trimmed the public reads at Q25 with fastp, ran MiXCR and retained productive beta chains. CDR3 protein sequences are deduplicated, and each keeps its most common genes and DNA. Here the sample has 1.8 million or so distinct CDR3 sequences; about 39% occur a single time. The ten most abundant clones make up under 30% of the sample. Sample: blood. Every receptor here comes from a human donor in good health.

A note on this clonotype: The junction shows a germline mismatch at one end, possibly a read error. The V gene is TRBV13, the J gene TRBJ1-2; a possible D gene is TRBD1 (5 bases). CDR3 length equals 14 residues. Germline lookup yields CDR1 PRHDT and CDR2 FYEKMQ (reference sequence). The CDR3, as DNA: TGTGCCAGCAGCTCCCTTGGGACCGGTAGTGGCAACACCTTC. Amino acid sequence: CASSSLGTGSGNTF.

This clonotype was detected only a few times. This chain joins TRBV5-5 and TRBJ2-1; no reliable D call. With 2 bases removed from V and 6 bases from J, the gap between germline ends came to 9 bases. CDR3 length: 13 amino acids. Germline CDR1 SGHKS, CDR2 YYEKEE (reference sequence). The CDR3 DNA sequence: TGTGCCAGCAGCTTCACACCCCCCAATGAGCAGTTCTTC. This encodes CASSFTPPNEQFF.

This clonotype appeared a few times. The rearrangement uses TRBV12-3 or TRBV12-4 and TRBJ1-5; D gene uncertain. The CDR3 length is 16 residues. Trimming pared 8 bases from V and 2 bases from J, leaving 19 bases between. The CDR3 loop reads CASGDVGGSCNQPQHF. The CDR3 coding sequence is TGTGCCAGCGGAGACGTCGGAGGGAGTTGCAATCAGCCCCAGCATTTT.

This clonotype was found a few times. The chain recombines TRBV4-1 with TRBJ2-1, with no clear D. Trimming shortened V by 0 bases and J by 0 bases, and 12 bases separated the two germline ends. CDR3 length: 17 residues. Germline lookup yields CDR1 MGHRA and CDR2 YSYEKL. The CDR3 loop reads CASSQEFRRTSYNEQFF. As DNA, the CDR3 is TGCGCCAGCAGCCAAGAGTTCAGGAGAACCTCCTACAATGAGCAGTTCTTC.

This clonotype was counted only a few times. This chain joins TRBV29-1 and TRBJ1-2; D ambiguous. V shed 7 bases and J shed 7 bases, with 13 bases lying between them. The CDR3 has 11 amino acids. CDR1 and CDR2 from the germline V gene are SQVTM and ANQGSEA. CDR3 in amino acids: CSAVGQTGYTF. CDR3 DNA: TGCAGCGCCGTTGGCCAGACTGGCTACACCTTC.